This T cell receptor (beta chain) was obtained from a study of OX40 agonist ivuxolimab in advanced cancers. Study context: Patients took ivuxolimab, an agonistic anti-OX40 (CD134) antibody. With a range of 23 to 79, age averaged roughly 60 years, and approximately 83% were male.

Method: immunoSEQ multiplex PCR; TCRdb's copy keeps in-frame clones and lacks some. The data contain tens of thousands of clones, approximately 90% of them singletons. CDR1 and CDR2 from the germline V gene are MNHNY and SVGAGI (reference sequence). This CDR3 spans 14 amino acids. V lost 6 bases and J 3 bases, leaving 12 bases between the germline ends. Points on this clone: Its antigen is unidentified.

Study-level results: Individuals who were partial responders at 0.1-3.0 mg/kg had clonal expansion that ranked among the lowest. In CD8+ T cells, expanded clones were on average more numerous than in CD4+.

Sequences were derived from CD4+ or CD8+ T cells sorted from blood, sampled in a trial of the OX40 agonist ivuxolimab. This chain joins TRBV6-6 and TRBJ1-5; D unclear. The source is an adult with an advanced solid tumor such as melanoma, head and neck, liver or kidney cancer. The CDR3 loop is CASSRGGINQPQHF. Written as DNA, the CDR3 is TGTGCCAGCAGCCGAGGCGGCATCAATCAGCCCCAGCATTTT.